A selection of T cell receptor beta chains follows, all from one sample in a study of T cell repertoires in cytomegalovirus infection. TCRdb re-derived calls from the reads in MiXCR, one entry per CDR3 protein. The sample holds 600,000 to 700,000 distinct CDR3 sequences, roughly a third seen once. Their antigens are not known. The starting material was cultured PBMCs, obtained from culture after CMV antigen stimulation. The origin of the receptors is a human donor in good health (CMV status not recorded). Some clones in this sample may be carry-over from other donors' samples. The CDR3 runs from the conserved cysteine through the conserved F or W. The D gene is left open where the match is weak. For some rows the clone size is stated as once, few or many, or as a class when expanded; others skip it.

>TRBJ2-3|15|TRBV20-1|TRBD2|few
TGCAGTGCTAGAGAGGGGCGGGGGGGTACAGATACGCAGTATTTT
CSAREGRGGTDTQYF
>TRBJ1-6|13|TRBV20-1|.|.
TGCAGTGCTAGATCAGGGACTGATTCACCCCTCCACTTT
CSARSGTDSPLHF
>TRBJ1-3|16|TRBV12-3/TRBV12-4|TRBD1|few
TGTGCCAGCAGTTTCGGGACAGGGTTCTCTGGAAACACCATATATTTT
CASSFGTGFSGNTIYF
>TRBJ1-2|12|TRBV7-2|.|.
TGTGCCAGCAGCCCGACAACCTATGGCTACACCTTC
CASSPTTYGYTF
>TRBJ1-3|14|TRBV12-3/TRBV12-4|.|.
TGTGCCAGCAGGAGGGGCACAGCGGGAAACACCATATATTTT
CASRRGTAGNTIYF
>TRBJ2-5|13|TRBV20-1|TRBD2|.
TGCAGTGCCTTCGGGGGGAAGCAAGAGACCCAGTACTTC
CSAFGGKQETQYF
>TRBJ2-5|12|TRBV24-1|.|.
TGTGCCACCAGTAAAGAGACGGAGACCCAGTACTTC
CATSKETETQYF
>TRBJ2-5|15|TRBV10-3|TRBD1|.
TGTGCCATCAGTGAGTCCCGGGACAGGGCAGAGACCCAGTACTTC
CAISESRDRAETQYF
>TRBJ1-1|11|TRBV20-1|TRBD1|.
TGCAGCCCAGGGGGGGCGGCTGAAGCTTTCTTT
CSPGGAAEAFF
>TRBJ1-1|13|TRBV12-3/TRBV12-4|.|.
TGTGCCAGCATACGCGAGGGATCCACTGAAGCTTTCTTT
CASIREGSTEAFF
>TRBJ1-6|14|TRBV7-9|.|.
TGTGCCAGCAGCTTAGCCTTAAATGGGTCACCCCTCCACTTT
CASSLALNGSPLHF
>TRBJ2-3|15|TRBV7-2|.|.
TGTGCCAGCAGCCCCCCTGCGGTGGAGGCAGATACGCAGTATTTT
CASSPPAVEADTQYF
>TRBJ2-6|15|TRBV7-2|.|many
TGTGCCAGCAGGAAGATGGGCTCTGGGGCCAACGTCCTGACTTTC
CASRKMGSGANVLTF
>TRBJ2-7|13|TRBV7-9|TRBD1|many
TGTGCCAGCAGCTGGACAGGCTCCTACGAGCAGTACTTC
CASSWTGSYEQYF
>TRBJ2-7|14|TRBV7-9|.|.
TGTGCCAGCAGCTTATCAACAAACAGCAACGAGCAGTACTTC
CASSLSTNSNEQYF
>TRBJ2-5|12|TRBV7-2|.|many
TGTGCCAGCAGCCCCCTCGAGGAGACCCAGTACTTC
CASSPLEETQYF
>TRBJ2-5|14|TRBV9|.|.
TGTGCCAGCAGCGTCGGGGGGCCCGAGGCGACCCAGTACTTC
CASSVGGPEATQYF